The TCR beta chain described here comes from a study of CD8 T cells in Susac syndrome (dated by TCRdb to about 2019). As for the study more broadly: Whether CD8+ T cell activation and differentiation in Susac syndrome was antigen driven was tested using repertoire sequencing. Clonality of the CD8+ T cell repertoire was compared between 11 to 12 healthy donors, roughly 14 Susac syndrome patients and under 16 multiple sclerosis patients.

There are a few counts of this clonotype. The antigen it binds to is not known. No much larger clone exists at a distance of one base, and base qualities are not known. General study outcomes and caveats: The TCR sequencing and HLA analysis was acknowledged to have included a relatively small number of individuals.

Peripheral blood CD8+ and CD4+ T cells from healthy donors, Susac syndrome patients and multiple sclerosis patients were profiled by high-throughput TCR beta sequencing. Treatment-naive patients with stable or active relapsing-remitting disease fulfilling revised McDonald criteria were used as multiple sclerosis controls. CD8+ TEMRA cells were enriched by FACS, while bulk CD8+ and CD4+ T cells were purified by magnetic negative isolation. Blood was drawn into EDTA tubes, processed within 24 hours, and PBMCs were isolated by density gradient centrifugation. PBMCs destined for TCR sequencing were cryopreserved in liquid nitrogen and later thawed in a 37 °C water bath. The sorted or isolated CD4+, CD8+ and CD8+ TEMRA cells had a purity of 90% or higher. RNA was extracted using the RNeasy kit, and roughly 0.5 to 1 microgram was reverse transcribed with random hexamers. TCR beta CDR3 regions were amplified with the immunoSEQ multiplex PCR assay covering 54 Vbeta and 13 Jbeta segments. Bias from PCR amplification was corrected by using a synthetic template baseline for primer optimization and for computational correction. The authors' pipeline ran thus. Reads were assigned to V, D and J genes according to IMGT and analyzed in immunoSEQ Analyzer, with only productive sequences retained. Clonality was computed as one minus Shannon entropy normalized by log2 of the number of productive unique sequences. For each patient and control, public and private clones were evaluated among the 100 most prevalent clones. Clones were defined as Susac-specific if absent from the healthy and MS cohorts, from 900 to 1,300 published viral clones and from other ImmuneACCESS disease sequences. TCRdb ran its own pipeline on the public reads, namely fastp trimming at Q25 and MiXCR clone calling, and kept in-frame beta chains. Rows with a matching CDR3 protein are joined into one entry that keeps the most common DNA and genes. TCRdb, not the original authors, processed these V and J calls. Recorded for this sample are about 290,000 distinct CDR3 sequences; 70% to 90% of them occurred a single time. Of the sample, roughly 0.22% falls within the top ten clones.

The CDR3 holds 15 amino acids from the cysteine to the phenylalanine. CDR3 DNA is the only sequence kept; it has 45 bases, read in frame from the first base. This receptor was obtained from a human donor with multiple sclerosis. Material: CD8+ T cells from PBMCs. The chain is made from TRBV21-1 and TRBJ2-7; the table's D call, TRBD2, has no DNA check behind it. TRBV21-1 represents a pseudogene. The DNA is as follows: TGTGCCAGCACCACGGAAGGGACTAGCTGCGGCGAGCAGTACTTC. Translation gives CASTTEGTSCGEQYF.